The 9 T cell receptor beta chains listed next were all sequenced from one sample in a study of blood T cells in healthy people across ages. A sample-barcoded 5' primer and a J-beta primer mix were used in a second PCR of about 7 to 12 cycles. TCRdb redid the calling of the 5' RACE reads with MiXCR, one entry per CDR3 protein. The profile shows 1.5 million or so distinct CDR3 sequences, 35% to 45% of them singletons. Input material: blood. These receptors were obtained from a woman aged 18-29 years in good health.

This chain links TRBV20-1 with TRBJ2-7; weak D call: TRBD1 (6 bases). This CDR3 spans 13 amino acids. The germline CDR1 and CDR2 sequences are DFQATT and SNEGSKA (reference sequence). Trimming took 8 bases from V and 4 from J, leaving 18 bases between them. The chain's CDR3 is CSPLPGAMYEQYF. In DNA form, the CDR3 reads TGCAGTCCACTACCAGGGGCCATGTACGAGCAGTACTTC.

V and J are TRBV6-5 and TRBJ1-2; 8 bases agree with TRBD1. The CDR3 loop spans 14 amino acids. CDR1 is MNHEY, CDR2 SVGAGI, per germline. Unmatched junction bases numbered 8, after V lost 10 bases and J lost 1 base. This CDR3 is CANRRTGYNYGYTF. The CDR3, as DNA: TGTGCCAACAGGAGGACAGGGTATAACTATGGCTACACCTTC.

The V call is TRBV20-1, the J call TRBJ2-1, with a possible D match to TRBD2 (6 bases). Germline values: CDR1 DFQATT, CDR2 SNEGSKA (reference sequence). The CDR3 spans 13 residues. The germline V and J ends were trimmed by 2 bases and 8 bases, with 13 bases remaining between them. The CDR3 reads CSARWGTGDEQFF. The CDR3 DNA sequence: TGCAGTGCTAGATGGGGGACTGGGGATGAGCAGTTCTTC.

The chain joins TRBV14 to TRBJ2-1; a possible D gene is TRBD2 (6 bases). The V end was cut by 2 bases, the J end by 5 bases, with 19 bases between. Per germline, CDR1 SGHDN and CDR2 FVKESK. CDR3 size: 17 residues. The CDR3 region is CASSQITFSGMDNEQFF. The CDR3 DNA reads TGTGCCAGCAGCCAAATCACGTTTAGCGGTATGGACAATGAGCAGTTCTTC.

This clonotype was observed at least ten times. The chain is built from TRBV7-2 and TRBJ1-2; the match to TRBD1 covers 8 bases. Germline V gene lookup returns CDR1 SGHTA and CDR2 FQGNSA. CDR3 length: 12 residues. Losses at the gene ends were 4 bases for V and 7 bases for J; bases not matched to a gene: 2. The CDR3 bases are TGTGCCAGCAGCTCAGACAGGGGTGGCTACACCTTC. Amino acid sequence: CASSSDRGGYTF.

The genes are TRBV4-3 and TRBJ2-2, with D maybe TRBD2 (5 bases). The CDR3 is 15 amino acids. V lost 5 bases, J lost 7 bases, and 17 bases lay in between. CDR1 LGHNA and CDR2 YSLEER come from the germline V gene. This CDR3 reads CASSGRRSGNGELFF. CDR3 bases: TGCGCCAGCAGCGGACGGCGGTCGGGGAACGGGGAGCTGTTTTTT.

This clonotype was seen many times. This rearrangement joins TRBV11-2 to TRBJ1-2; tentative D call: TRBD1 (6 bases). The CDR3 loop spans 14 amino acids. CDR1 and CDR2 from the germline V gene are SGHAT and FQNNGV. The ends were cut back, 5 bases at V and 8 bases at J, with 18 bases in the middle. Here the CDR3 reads CASSPYRTGRGYTF. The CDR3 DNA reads TGTGCCAGCAGCCCCTATCGAACAGGGCGCGGCTACACCTTC.

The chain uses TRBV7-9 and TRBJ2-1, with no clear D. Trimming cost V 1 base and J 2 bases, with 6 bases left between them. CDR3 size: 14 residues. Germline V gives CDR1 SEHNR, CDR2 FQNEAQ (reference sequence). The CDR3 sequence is CASSLEFPYNEQFF. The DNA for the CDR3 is TGTGCCAGCAGCTTAGAGTTCCCCTACAATGAGCAGTTCTTC.

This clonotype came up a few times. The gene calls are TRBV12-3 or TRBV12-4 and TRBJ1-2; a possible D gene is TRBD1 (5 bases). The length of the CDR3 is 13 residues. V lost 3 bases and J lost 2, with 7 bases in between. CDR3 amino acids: CASSFNRNYGYTF. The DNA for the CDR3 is TGTGCCAGCAGTTTTAACAGGAACTATGGCTACACCTTC.